This T cell receptor (beta chain) derives from a study of glioma-infiltrating T cells after dendritic cell vaccination. Per germline, CDR1 MNHEY and CDR2 SVGAGI. The ends were cut back, 5 bases at V and 4 bases at J, with 9 bases in the middle. This CDR3 is 13 amino acids long. Only in-frame clones appear in the TCRdb table, and some are missing; sequencing was by immunoSEQ multiplex PCR. The sample includes roughly 100,000 clones, over 65% seen only once; the top ten take over 2.5%. The material was blood, obtained before dendritic cell vaccination. V usage is TRBV6-5 and J usage is TRBJ1-5; D might be TRBD1 (5 bases). This receptor was identified in a human donor with glioblastoma. The CDR3 DNA is TGTGCCAGCAGTCCCAACAGGAATCAGCCCCAGCATTTT. It codes for CASSPNRNQPQHF.